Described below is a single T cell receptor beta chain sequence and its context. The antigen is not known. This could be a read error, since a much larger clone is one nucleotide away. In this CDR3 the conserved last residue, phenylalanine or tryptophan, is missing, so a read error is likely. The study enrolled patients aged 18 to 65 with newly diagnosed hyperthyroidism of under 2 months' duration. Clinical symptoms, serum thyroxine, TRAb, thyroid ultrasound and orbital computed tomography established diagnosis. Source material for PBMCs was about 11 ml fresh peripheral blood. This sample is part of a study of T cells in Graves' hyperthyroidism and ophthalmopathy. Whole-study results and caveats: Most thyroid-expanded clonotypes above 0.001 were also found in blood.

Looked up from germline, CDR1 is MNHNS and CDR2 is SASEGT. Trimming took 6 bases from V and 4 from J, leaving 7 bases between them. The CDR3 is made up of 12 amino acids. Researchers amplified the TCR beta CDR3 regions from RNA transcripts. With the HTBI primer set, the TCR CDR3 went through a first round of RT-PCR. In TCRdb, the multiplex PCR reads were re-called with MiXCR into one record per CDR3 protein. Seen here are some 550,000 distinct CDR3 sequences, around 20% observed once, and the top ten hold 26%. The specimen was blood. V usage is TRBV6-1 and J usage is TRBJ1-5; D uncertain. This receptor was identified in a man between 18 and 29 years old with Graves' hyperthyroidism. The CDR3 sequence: CASRHRNQPQHL. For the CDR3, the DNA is TGTGCCAGCAGGCACAGAAATCAGCCCCAGCATTTG.